The present TCR beta chain was sequenced within a study of blood T cell repertoires in COVID-19. Across the whole study: The United States, Italy and Spain provided the acute and convalescent COVID-19 samples. Nucleic acid was either cDNA or gDNA, and it came from T cells, B-cell-depleted T cells, or PBMCs.

Source study methods: Cell counts per sample came from amplifying reference gene primers. Method: immunoSEQ multiplex PCR; TCRdb's copy keeps in-frame clones and lacks some. Clonal size and the V and J genes are those of that table, whereas D and trimming came from the DNA. This sample has about 200,000 clones, with around 83% found just once. J was trimmed by 1 base and V by 8 bases; bases with no gene match: 4. The CDR3 extends over 13 amino acids. CDR1 and CDR2 from the germline V gene are WSHSY and SAAADI. This receptor was obtained from a human donor in a cohort sampled during active COVID-19. V usage is TRBV10-2 and J usage is TRBJ1-1, with TRBD1 matching over 7 bases. The sequencing input was peripheral blood. CDR3 loop: CASRRQGNTEAFF. The CDR3 region has the DNA TGCGCCAGCCGGAGACAGGGGAACACTGAAGCTTTCTTT.